This entry concerns a single TCR beta chain. Its antigen is not identified. The CDR3 is made up of 14 amino acids. The trim removed 2 bases at V and 7 bases at J, leaving 5 bases unmatched. Germline V gene data show CDR1 as LGHDT and CDR2 as YNNKEL (reference sequence). The source of the sample is a study of response to subunit inactivated influenza vaccine. Study-wide results and caveats: Every seasonal influenza vaccination brings in few new T cells, the authors suggested.

TCRdb re-called the RT-PCR reads with MiXCR, one entry per CDR3 protein. The table has approximately 290,000 distinct CDR3 sequences, roughly 22% seen once. The sequencing used PBMCs from blood, collected approximately 20 months after vaccination. The receptor was isolated from a man aged 50 to 69 who received an inactivated influenza vaccine. The chain has TRBV3-1 and TRBJ1-1; TRBD1 matches 9 bases. CDR3 sequence: CASSQWDREGEAFF. CDR3 in DNA: TGTGCCAGCAGCCAATGGGACAGGGAAGGTGAAGCTTTCTTT.